Listed here are 10 T cell receptor beta chains from one sample, sequenced in a study of neurological immune-mediated disorders. TCRdb re-analysed the 5' RACE reads in MiXCR, keeping a single row per CDR3 protein. The table has tens of thousands of distinct CDR3 sequences, just over 2.5% seen once; the top ten hold about 1%. The sequencing sample was made of PBMCs. These TCRs come from a woman aged 25 to 45 with multiple sclerosis.

In its sample, this clonotype was seen many times. V usage is TRBV20-1 and J usage is TRBJ2-1; 9 bases line up with TRBD2. The CDR3 runs to 13 residues. Trimming at V came to 3 bases and at J to 4 bases, leaving 1 base not matched to a gene. Germline CDR1 and CDR2: DFQATT and SNEGSKA (reference sequence). The CDR3 loop is CSARTSGYNEQFF. CDR3 coding DNA: TGCAGTGCTAGGACTAGCGGTTACAATGAGCAGTTCTTC.

This clonotype was observed at least ten times. The chain links TRBV12-3 or TRBV12-4 to TRBJ2-7, with D possibly being TRBD2 (5 bases). CDR3 size: 14 residues. Trimming took 5 bases from V and 3 from J, leaving 14 bases between them. CDR3 region: CASSRGRQNYEQYF. For the CDR3, the DNA is TGTGCCAGCAGTCGAGGGCGGCAGAACTACGAGCAGTACTTC.

This clonotype was counted at least ten times. The chain carries TRBV15 and TRBJ2-7, with D perhaps TRBD2 (6 bases). CDR3 size: 15 residues. Trimming removed 0 bases at V and 2 bases at J, with 11 bases between. Germline CDR1 LNHNV, CDR2 YYDKDF (reference sequence). The CDR3 loop is CATSRDARTTYEQYF. The CDR3 DNA reads as TGTGCCACCAGCAGAGATGCGAGGACTACCTACGAGCAGTACTTC. Supplemented by reference TRBV15 and TRBJ2-7, the full variable domain reads DAMVIQNPRYQVTQFGKPVTLSCSQTLNHNVMYWYQQKSSQAPKLLFHYYDKDFNNEADTPDNFQSRRPNTSFCFLDIRSPGLGDTAMYLCATSRDARTTYEQYFGPGTRLTVT.

This clonotype was observed many times. The chain combines TRBV20-1 with TRBJ2-1; TRBD1 agrees at 11 bases. This CDR3 spans 15 amino acids. V gave up 4 bases and J gave up 4 bases; unmatched junction bases: 6. Per the germline V gene, CDR1 is DFQATT and CDR2 is SNEGSKA (reference sequence). The CDR3 region is CSATEGQGVYNEQFF. CDR3 sequence (DNA): TGCAGTGCTACCGAGGGACAGGGGGTTTACAATGAGCAGTTCTTC.

This clonotype appeared many times. The V call is TRBV14, the J call TRBJ2-1; no clear D. The CDR3 consists of 15 residues. V dropped 4 bases and J dropped 2 bases, with 12 bases sitting between them. Germline V gene data show CDR1 as SGHDN and CDR2 as FVKESK. The CDR3, as DNA: TGTGCCAGCAGCCCAAGTCTGGCACCCTACAATGAGCAGTTCTTC. Translated: CASSPSLAPYNEQFF.

This clonotype was seen many times. The chain employs TRBV20-1 and TRBJ1-1, with 9 bases that match TRBD1. The CDR3 has 13 residues. Germline lookup yields CDR1 DFQATT and CDR2 SNEGSKA (reference sequence). The junction had 6 bases not matched to a gene; V was cut back by 0 bases and J by 10 bases. CDR3 coding DNA: TGCAGTGCTAGAGATACAGGGGGCACCTCAGCTTTCTTT. Its protein product is CSARDTGGTSAFF.

This clonotype was recorded many times. The chain links TRBV28 to TRBJ1-2, with D unclear. The CDR3 consists of 12 residues. Trimming removed 1 base at V and 4 bases at J, with 4 bases between. From germline, CDR1 is MDHEN and CDR2 SYDVKM. The CDR3 bases are TGTGCCAGCAGTTTATCCTCCTATGGCTACACCTTC. Amino acids: CASSLSSYGYTF.

At least ten counts were recorded for this clonotype. The gene calls are TRBV7-9 and TRBJ2-7; D gene ambiguous. Germline CDR1 reads SEHNR; CDR2 reads FQNEAQ (reference sequence). The CDR3 runs to 13 residues. V shed 4 bases and J shed 6 bases, with 13 bases lying between them. The CDR3 nucleotides are TGTGCCAGCAGCTCCAGGTCTAGTGGCGAGCAGTACTTC. This translates into CASSSRSSGEQYF.

In this sample, this clonotype turned up many times. Here the CDR3 reads CASSFSRGSYEQYF. CDR3 in DNA: TGTGCCAGCAGTTTCTCCAGGGGGTCCTACGAGCAGTACTTC. The chain couples TRBV28 to TRBJ2-7, with 7 bases that match TRBD1. The CDR3 spans 14 residues. CDR1 and CDR2 (germline): MDHEN, SYDVKM. After removal of 3 bases from V and 1 base from J, the junction contained 3 bases not matched to a gene.

This clonotype was counted at least ten times. The chain links TRBV12-3 or TRBV12-4 to TRBJ2-1, with TRBD1 as a possible D gene (5 bases). This CDR3 has 12 amino acids. V was clipped by 7 bases and J by 7 bases, with 11 bases between them. The CDR3 sequence: CASTVGLNEQFF. In DNA, the CDR3 is TGTGCCAGCACCGTGGGGCTGAATGAGCAGTTCTTC.